Following are 17 T cell receptor beta chains from one sample sequenced in a study of blood T cell repertoires in COVID-19. The method was immunoSEQ multiplex PCR; TCRdb's version includes in-frame clones alone and lacks a portion of them. The table has tens of thousands of clones, 60% to 75% seen once. Source material: peripheral blood. The receptors shown here come from a woman in her seventies with acute or convalescent COVID-19.

J is TRBJ2-3 and V is TRBV5-1, with TRBD1 identical over 8 bases. The CDR3 is made up of 15 amino acids. Looked up from germline, CDR1 is SGHRS and CDR2 is YFSETQ. Trimming took 0 bases from V and 6 from J; bases not matched to a gene: 6. CDR3 protein: CASSLEGRGRDTQYF. The CDR3 DNA sequence: TGCGCCAGCAGCTTGGAGGGCAGGGGGCGGGATACGCAGTATTTT.

The chain is built from TRBV28 and TRBJ1-5, with 7 bases aligning to TRBD1. Germline V lookup: CDR1 MDHEN, CDR2 SYDVKM. V shed 4 bases, J shed 0 bases, and the junction held 9 bases outside the gene matches. The CDR3 extends over 17 amino acids. CDR3 DNA: TGTGCCAGCAGTTCACGGACAGGAACATATAGCAATCAGCCCCAGCATTTT. Translated, it gives CASSSRTGTYSNQPQHF.

This clone was seen repeatedly, ten times or more. The rearrangement uses TRBV10-3 and TRBJ1-5; unclear D gene. The CDR3 totals 13 residues. V lost 3 bases, J lost 6 bases, and 9 bases lay in between. Germline CDR1 is ENHRY and CDR2 is SYGVKD. The CDR3: CAISDLDGQPQHF. The DNA for the CDR3 is TGTGCCATCAGTGATCTAGATGGTCAGCCCCAGCATTTT.

The chain links TRBV7-2 to TRBJ1-2, with D possibly matching TRBD1 (6 bases). V was trimmed by 5 bases and J by 5 bases, leaving 18 bases between them. CDR1 is SGHTA and CDR2 is FQGNSA in the germline V gene. There are 15 residues in the CDR3. The CDR3 here is CASSPIRTETYGYTF. CDR3 nucleotides: TGTGCCAGCAGCCCGATTCGGACAGAGACTTATGGCTACACCTTC.

This clone was picked up one time. This chain connects TRBV19 to TRBJ2-1; 14 nucleotides line up with TRBD2. V lost 4 bases to trimming and J lost 8 bases; unmatched junction nucleotides: 7. Per the germline V gene, CDR1 is LNHDA and CDR2 is SQIVND (reference sequence). The CDR3 has 16 amino acids. The CDR3 coding sequence is TGTGCCAGTAGTACCGGGACTAGCGGGAGAATTTATGAGCAGTTCTTC. It specifies CASSTGTSGRIYEQFF.

This clone has more than one count but fewer than ten. The chain joins TRBV5-4 to TRBJ2-2, with 8 bases that match TRBD2. The junction had 6 bases not matched to a gene; V was cut back by 0 bases and J by 5 bases. CDR3 length: 16 amino acids. The germline gives CDR1 SGHNT, CDR2 YYREEE (reference sequence). CDR3 region: CASSLDPGGYTGELFF. The CDR3 DNA sequence: TGTGCCAGCAGCTTGGACCCGGGGGGGTATACCGGGGAGCTGTTTTTT.

This chain uses TRBV11-1 with TRBJ2-5, with TRBD2 matching 11 bases. From germline, CDR1 is SGHAT and CDR2 FQDESV (reference sequence). The CDR3 sequence is 16 residues long. V lost 5 bases to trimming and J lost 4 bases; unmatched junction nucleotides: 9. This CDR3 is CASSRISGTSGETQYF. The DNA of the CDR3 is TGTGCCAGCAGCAGAATTTCCGGGACTAGCGGAGAGACCCAGTACTTC.

The rearrangement joins TRBV3-1 (or the pseudogene TRBV3-2) to TRBJ2-7; D is possibly TRBD1 (6 bases). The germline V gene encodes CDR1 LGHDT and CDR2 YNNKEL (reference sequence). This CDR3 region has 13 residues. The V end was cut by 3 bases, the J end by 2 bases, with 8 bases between. The CDR3 sequence: CASSQGDTYEQYF. CDR3 DNA sequence: TGTGCCAGCAGCCAGGGGGACACCTACGAGCAGTACTTC.

The chain combines TRBV5-6 with TRBJ2-1; D uncertain. V was shortened by 0 bases and J by 8 bases, with 9 bases between the two germline ends. This CDR3 has 13 amino acids. Germline values: CDR1 SGHDT, CDR2 YYEEEE. The CDR3 region has the DNA TGTGCCAGCAGCTTGGTCTCGCGGTATGAGCAGTTCTTC. This encodes CASSLVSRYEQFF. The full variable domain, rest sourced from reference TRBV5-6 and TRBJ2-1, is DAGVTQSPTHLIKTRGQQVTLRCSPKSGHDTVSWYQQALGQGPQFIFQYYEEEERQRGNFPDRFSGHQFPNYSSELNVNALLLGDSALYLCASSLVSRYEQFFGPGTRLTVL.

The rearrangement links TRBV24-1 to TRBJ1-2; D unclear. This CDR3 is 16 amino acids long. V shed 4 bases and J shed 0 bases, with 14 bases lying between them. The germline CDR1 and CDR2 sequences are KGHDR and SFDVKD. CDR3 sequence (DNA): TGTGCCACCAGTGAACCTGGTGGACTGACTAACTATGGCTACACCTTC. This sequence encodes CATSEPGGLTNYGYTF.

The CDR3 loop is CASGTAGGTEAFF. The CDR3 DNA sequence: TGTGCCAGCGGGACCGCCGGGGGGACTGAAGCTTTCTTT. V and J are TRBV7-2 and TRBJ1-1, with D possibly TRBD1 on 5 matching bases. Trimming cost V 8 bases and J 5 bases, with 15 bases left between them. Germline V gives CDR1 SGHTA, CDR2 FQGNSA. This CDR3 has 13 amino acids.

The chain carries TRBV7-2 and TRBJ1-5; no definite D call. Per the germline V gene, CDR1 is SGHTA and CDR2 is FQGNSA. The CDR3 extends over 13 amino acids. V lost 1 base to trimming and J lost 5 bases, with 6 bases between them. CDR3: CASSLGGDQPQHF. The CDR3 nucleotides read TGTGCCAGCAGCTTAGGGGGAGATCAGCCCCAGCATTTT.

This clone has more than one count but fewer than ten. This chain joins TRBV12-3 or TRBV12-4 and TRBJ1-1, with D tentatively TRBD1 (6 bases). The V gene lost 6 bases and the J gene lost 5 bases, with 13 bases spanning the gap. This CDR3 is 13 amino acids long. DNA of the CDR3: TGTGCCAGCAGGTTCGGGCAGGGGACTGAAGCTTTCTTT. It encodes CASRFGQGTEAFF.

In its sample, this clone was seen a few times. The chain combines TRBV28 with TRBJ2-3, with 7 bases matching TRBD2. The CDR3 runs to 15 residues. The trim removed 5 bases at V and 2 bases at J, leaving 7 bases unmatched. CDR1 and CDR2 from the germline V gene are MDHEN and SYDVKM. The chain's CDR3 is CASSPYAGDTDTQYF. CDR3 bases: TGTGCCAGCAGTCCCTACGCGGGAGACACAGATACGCAGTATTTT.

V and J are TRBV10-2 and TRBJ1-1; no firm D call. This CDR3 region has 14 residues. The germline CDR1 and CDR2 sequences are WSHSY and SAAADI. Trimming took 3 bases from V and 0 from J, leaving 8 bases between them. The CDR3 nucleotides read TGCGCCAGCAGTGAACACCTCATGAACACTGAAGCTTTCTTT. It encodes CASSEHLMNTEAFF.

The gene calls are TRBV6-2 or TRBV6-3 and TRBJ1-1; D gene uncertain. Germline CDR1 MNHEY, CDR2 SVGEGT. V was trimmed by 6 bases and J by 1 base, leaving 9 bases between them. CDR3 length: 13 residues. CDR3 loop: CASSWNRNTEAFF. The CDR3 bases are TGTGCCAGCAGCTGGAACAGGAACACTGAAGCTTTCTTT.

The rearrangement links TRBV6-5 to TRBJ2-4; D is possibly TRBD1 (5 bases). Germline V lookup: CDR1 MNHEY, CDR2 SVGAGI. This CDR3 is built from 13 residues. V was cut by 4 bases and J by 7 bases, with 11 bases left in between. CDR3: CASSSGRDNIQYF. Here the CDR3 DNA reads TGTGCCAGCAGTTCCGGCAGGGATAACATTCAGTACTTC.